One TCR beta chain is described in this entry. The V gene's germline CDR1 is LGHDT and CDR2 YNNKEL (reference sequence). This CDR3 region has 12 residues. V shed 3 bases and J 13 bases; nucleotides not matched to a gene: 9. Original analysis: By means of reference gene primer amplification, nucleated cell counts were estimated. The protocol was immunoSEQ multiplex PCR, while the TCRdb copy is restricted to in-frame clones and leaves out a portion. V and J calls and clone size are given by that table; D and trimming were obtained from the DNA. The sample consists of around 230,000 clones, under 90% of them appearing once. The data belong to a study of blood T cell repertoires in COVID-19.

The clonotype was recovered from a woman younger than 45 with acute COVID-19. The sequenced sample consisted of PBMCs or T cells enriched from blood (not recorded which). This rearrangement joins TRBV3-1 (or the pseudogene TRBV3-2) to TRBJ2-7; 7 bases match TRBD1. CDR3 nucleotides: TGTGCCAGCAGCCACGAACAGGGGCCAACATACTTC. Protein sequence: CASSHEQGPTYF.